This entry lists 5 T cell receptor beta chains sequenced from one sample in a study of cytomegalovirus exposure and HLA in healthy donors. PCR amplification relied on 60 Vbeta primers (plus 13 Jbeta primers). Clones were read by immunoSEQ multiplex PCR, and TCRdb kept only the in-frame ones, dropping some. This table has 95,000 to 150,000 clones, 15% appearing once. The sample consisted of PBMCs. Receptors originate from a woman aged 18-29 years in good health and CMV-seronegative.

There are a few counts of this clone. The gene calls are TRBV19 and TRBJ1-1, with D possibly being TRBD1 (5 bases). V gave up 1 base and J gave up 6 bases, with 6 bases separating them. The CDR3 sequence is 12 residues long. Looked up from germline, CDR1 is LNHDA and CDR2 is SQIVND (reference sequence). The chain's CDR3 is CASSIAGSEAFF. The CDR3 nucleotides are TGTGCCAGTAGTATAGCAGGGTCTGAAGCTTTCTTT.

This clone was recorded a few times. The chain employs TRBV28 and TRBJ2-2, with D maybe TRBD1 (6 bases). CDR1 MDHEN and CDR2 SYDVKM come from the germline V gene. The V end was cut by 5 bases, the J end by 1 base, with 14 bases between. This CDR3 region has 16 residues. CDR3 protein: CASSPDRNLNTGELFF. The CDR3 DNA follows: TGTGCCAGCAGTCCGGACAGAAACCTGAACACCGGGGAGCTGTTTTTT. Complete variable domain (other parts from reference TRBV28 and TRBJ2-2): DVKVTQSSRYLVKRTGEKVFLECVQDMDHENMFWYRQDPGLGLRLIYFSYDVKMKEKGDIPEGYSVSREKKERFSLILESASTNQTSMYLCASSPDRNLNTGELFFGEGSRLTVL.

This rearrangement joins TRBV10-2 to TRBJ2-7; 11 bases match TRBD1. Per germline, CDR1 WSHSY and CDR2 SAAADI. V lost 0 bases to trimming and J lost 3 bases; unmatched junction nucleotides: 1. The CDR3 runs 15 residues. CDR3 residues: CASSESGTGGYEQYF. DNA for the CDR3: TGCGCCAGCAGTGAGTCCGGGACAGGGGGCTACGAGCAGTACTTC.

This chain joins TRBV5-4 and TRBJ2-3; D may be TRBD1 (7 bases). Germline V CDR1 and CDR2: SGHNT, YYREEE (reference sequence). This CDR3 contains 13 residues. Trimming pared 3 bases from V and 4 bases from J, leaving 9 bases between. The CDR3 reads CASSSRGADTQYF. The CDR3 region has the DNA TGTGCCAGCAGCTCCAGGGGGGCAGATACGCAGTATTTT.

The genes are TRBV10-3 and TRBJ2-7; D possibly corresponds to TRBD1 (5 bases). CDR1 and CDR2 (germline): ENHRY, SYGVKD. The CDR3 extends over 15 amino acids. Between the trimmed V and J ends, which lost 0 bases and 5 bases, there was a span of 14 bases. This CDR3 is CAISESGSRVDEQYF. The CDR3 bases are TGTGCCATCAGTGAGTCAGGAAGCAGGGTCGACGAGCAGTACTTC.